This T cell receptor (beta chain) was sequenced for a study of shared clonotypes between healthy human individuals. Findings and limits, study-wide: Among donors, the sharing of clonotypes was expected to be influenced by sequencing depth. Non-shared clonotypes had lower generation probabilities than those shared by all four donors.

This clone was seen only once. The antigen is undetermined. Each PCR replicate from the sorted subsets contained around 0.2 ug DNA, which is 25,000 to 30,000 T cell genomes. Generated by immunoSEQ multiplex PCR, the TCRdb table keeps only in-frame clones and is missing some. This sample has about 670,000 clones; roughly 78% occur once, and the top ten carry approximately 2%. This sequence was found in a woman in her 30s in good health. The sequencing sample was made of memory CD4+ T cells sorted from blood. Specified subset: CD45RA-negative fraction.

CDR3 loop: CASRSTGPPDEQFF. Written as DNA, the CDR3 is TGTGCCAGCAGGTCGACGGGCCCCCCGGATGAGCAGTTCTTC. The chain recombines TRBV7-9 with TRBJ2-1; D uncertain. V was shortened by 6 bases and J by 8 bases, with 17 bases between the two germline ends. In germline, CDR1 is SEHNR, CDR2 FQNEAQ (reference sequence). This CDR3 region has 14 residues. Variable domain in full (rest from reference TRBV7-9 and TRBJ2-1): DTGVSQNPRHKITKRGQNVTFRCDPISEHNRLYWYRQTLGQGPEFLTYFQNEAQLEKSRLLSDRFSAERPKGSFSTLEIQRTEQGDSAMYLCASRSTGPPDEQFFGPGTRLTVL.